The rows below give T cell receptor beta chains drawn from one sample of a study of shared clonotypes between healthy human individuals. Generated by immunoSEQ multiplex PCR, the TCRdb table keeps only in-frame clones and is missing some. Of millions of clones listed, approximately 90% were seen once; the top ten hold about 0.13%. Sequencing used naive CD4+ T cells sorted from blood. All receptors come from a man younger than 35 in good health. CDR3s include the opening cysteine and the closing phenylalanine or tryptophan. A D gene is named only where the DNA matches it firmly. The listing skips clone size in some rows; elsewhere it reads once, few, many or a size class.

V gene	J gene	D gene	clone size	CDR3 DNA	CDR3 protein
TRBV5-1	TRBJ2-3	TRBD1	.	TGCGCCAGCAGCCGACAGGGTGCGGCGGGTGGAGATACGCAGTATTTT	CASSRQGAAGGDTQYF
TRBV7-9	TRBJ2-7	.	.	TGTGCCAGCAGCCCGGCGGCCTCCGAGCAGTACTTC	CASSPAASEQYF
TRBV18	TRBJ2-7	.	.	TGTGCCAGCTCAAACTCCCTTGGCCTGGACTACGAGCAGTACTTC	CASSNSLGLDYEQYF
TRBV18	TRBJ2-2	.	few	TGTGCCAGCTCACCAGGGCAGCCCGGGGAGCTGTTTTTT	CASSPGQPGELFF
TRBV11-2	TRBJ2-3	.	.	TGTGCCAGCAGCTTAGGGATAGCGCACAGCACAGATACGCAGTATTTT	CASSLGIAHSTDTQYF
TRBV9	TRBJ2-3	TRBD2	few	TGTGCCAGCAGCGCGACGGGACTAGCGGGAGGAACGCAGTATTTT	CASSATGLAGGTQYF
TRBV18	TRBJ2-7	.	.	TGTGCCAGCTCACAGGGTAAGCTCTACGAGCAGTACTTC	CASSQGKLYEQYF
TRBV5-5	TRBJ1-1	TRBD1	.	TGTGCCAGCAGCACTCTCCCAGACAGGGTTTTTAACACTGAAGCTTTCTTT	CASSTLPDRVFNTEAFF
TRBV30	TRBJ1-6	.	.	TGTGCCGGGGGACGGAGTAATTCACCCCTCCACTTT	CAGGRSNSPLHF
TRBV4-1	TRBJ1-5	.	.	TGCGCCAGCAGCCAAGATGGAGGGGGTCAGCCCCAGCATTTT	CASSQDGGGQPQHF
TRBV7-6	TRBJ2-7	TRBD1	.	TGTGCCAGCAGTCCTGGGACAGGCCCTTTCTACGAGCAGTACTTC	CASSPGTGPFYEQYF
TRBV4-3	TRBJ2-5	.	.	TGCGCCAGCAGCCAAGAAGGTAGCAGGCAAGAGACCCAGTACTTC	CASSQEGSRQETQYF
TRBV5-1	TRBJ2-1	TRBD1	.	TGCGCCAGCGCAGACGGACAGGCTTACAATGAGCAGTTCTTC	CASADGQAYNEQFF
TRBV7-2	TRBJ1-6	.	.	TGTGCCAGCAGCTTCTCACAGGGAAGTCATTCACCCCTCCACTTT	CASSFSQGSHSPLHF
TRBV7-2	TRBJ2-7	.	.	TGTGCCAGCAGCCGTATTACAGGGATCTACGAGCAGTACTTC	CASSRITGIYEQYF
TRBV9	TRBJ2-3	TRBD2	.	TGTGCCAGCAGCGACTGGACTAGCGGCACAGATACGCAGTATTTT	CASSDWTSGTDTQYF
TRBV7-2	TRBJ2-1	.	.	TGTGCCAGCAGCCTCGACAGTTACAATGAGCAGTTCTTC	CASSLDSYNEQFF
TRBV10-3	TRBJ1-1	.	.	TGTGCCATCATGAGGGACACTGAAGCTTTCTTT	CAIMRDTEAFF
TRBV6-6	TRBJ2-1	.	.	TGTGCCAGCAGTTACGGTGAGGGCCGCAGTGAGCAGTTCTTC	CASSYGEGRSEQFF
TRBV29-1	TRBJ2-1	.	.	TGCAGCGTCGCCATAGCGGTGAGCTACAATGAGCAGTTCTTC	CSVAIAVSYNEQFF
TRBV9	TRBJ2-7	.	.	TGTGCCAGCAGCGTAGGGACACCAATATACGAGCAGTACTTC	CASSVGTPIYEQYF
TRBV10-1	TRBJ2-1	.	.	TGCGCCAGCAGTGAGTCGAAACCGGGGGTAAACAATGAGCAGTTCTTC	CASSESKPGVNNEQFF
TRBV28	TRBJ1-4	.	once	TGTGCCAGCAGTTTAGAACTCACTAATGAAAAACTGTTTTTT	CASSLELTNEKLFF
TRBV5-1	TRBJ2-5	.	.	TGCGCCAGCAGCTTGGGTATCCACCAAGAGACCCAGTACTTC	CASSLGIHQETQYF
TRBV9	TRBJ1-6	.	.	TGTGCCAGCAGCGTAGATAACGCAGCAACCCTCCACTTT	CASSVDNAATLHF
TRBV7-2	TRBJ2-7	.	.	TGTGCCAGCAGCTTGCAGGGTGGAGCGGTCTCCTACGAGCAGTACTTC	CASSLQGGAVSYEQYF
TRBV6-1	TRBJ2-1	.	.	TGTGCCAGCAAAGGGACGGGGAACTCCTACAATGAGCAGTTCTTC	CASKGTGNSYNEQFF
TRBV9	TRBJ2-1	.	.	TGTGCCAGCAGCGTAGATCAAGCGGCCCTAAACAATGAGCAGTTCTTC	CASSVDQAALNNEQFF
TRBV10-2	TRBJ1-1	.	.	TGCGCCAGCAGAGGGACCCGCGCCGTGAACACTGAAGCTTTCTTT	CASRGTRAVNTEAFF
TRBV18	TRBJ2-3	.	once	TGTGCCAGCTCTCCTCCCTTCCGGGAGAACACAGATACGCAGTATTTT	CASSPPFRENTDTQYF
TRBV7-2	TRBJ2-7	TRBD2	.	TGTGCCAGCAGTCGCATAGCGGGGCCCACCTACGAGCAGTACTTC	CASSRIAGPTYEQYF
TRBV7-8	TRBJ2-5	.	.	TGTGCCAGCAGCTTAGGGAGTTTGGAGACCCAGTACTTC	CASSLGSLETQYF